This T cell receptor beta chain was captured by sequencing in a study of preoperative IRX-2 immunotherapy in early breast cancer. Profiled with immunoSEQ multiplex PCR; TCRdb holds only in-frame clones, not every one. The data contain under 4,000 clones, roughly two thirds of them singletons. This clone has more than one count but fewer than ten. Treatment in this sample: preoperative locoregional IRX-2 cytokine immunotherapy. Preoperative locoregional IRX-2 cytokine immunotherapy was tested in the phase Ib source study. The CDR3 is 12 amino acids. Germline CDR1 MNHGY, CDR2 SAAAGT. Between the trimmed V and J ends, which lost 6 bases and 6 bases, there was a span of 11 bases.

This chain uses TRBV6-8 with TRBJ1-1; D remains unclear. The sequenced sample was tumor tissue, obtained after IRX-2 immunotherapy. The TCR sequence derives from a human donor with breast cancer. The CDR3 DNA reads TGTGCCAGCAGGGCCTTTAGGGCTGAAGCTTTCTTT. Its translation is CASRAFRAEAFF.